This TCR beta chain stems from a study of blood T cell repertoires in COVID-19. Study-level background: The United States, Italy and Spain provided the acute and convalescent COVID-19 samples.

Patients from Seattle were sampled longitudinally, starting during active infection. CDR1 SGHRS and CDR2 YFSETQ come from the germline V gene. The V and J ends lost 6 bases and 4 bases, in that order; junction bases with no gene match: 7. The CDR3 covers 14 residues. Per the original data handling: How many nucleated cells were present was estimated from reference gene primer amplification. Repertoires were generated with immunoSEQ multiplex PCR, while TCRdb's copy carries only in-frame clones and drops some. V, J and clone size are those of that table, while D and trimming were read from the DNA. The sample consists of more than 200,000 clones, about 88% of them appearing once.

The clonotype comes from a woman aged 55 to 70 with COVID-19, enrolled during active disease. Material for sequencing was peripheral blood. The chain has TRBV5-1 and TRBJ1-2, with 9 bases identical to TRBD1. CDR3: CASNDRGITYGYTF. The CDR3 DNA is TGCGCCAGCAACGACAGGGGGATCACCTATGGCTACACCTTC.